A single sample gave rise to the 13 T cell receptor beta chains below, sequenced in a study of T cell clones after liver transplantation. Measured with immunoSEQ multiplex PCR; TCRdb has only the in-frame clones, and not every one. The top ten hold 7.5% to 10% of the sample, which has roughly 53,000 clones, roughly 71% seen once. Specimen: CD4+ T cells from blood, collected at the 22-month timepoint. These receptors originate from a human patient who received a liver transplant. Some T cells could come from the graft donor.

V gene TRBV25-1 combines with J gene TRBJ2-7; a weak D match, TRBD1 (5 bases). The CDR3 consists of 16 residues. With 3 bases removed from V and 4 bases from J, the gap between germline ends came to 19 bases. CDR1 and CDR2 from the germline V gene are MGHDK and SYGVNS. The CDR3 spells CASSERSGRVEYEQYF. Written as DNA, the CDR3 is TGTGCCAGCAGTGAGAGGTCGGGCAGGGTAGAGTACGAGCAGTACTTC.

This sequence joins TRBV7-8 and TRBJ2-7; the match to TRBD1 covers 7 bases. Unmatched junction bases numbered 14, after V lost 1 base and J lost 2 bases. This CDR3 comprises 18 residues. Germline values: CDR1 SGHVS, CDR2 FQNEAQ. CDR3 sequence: CASSLDRAALGQTYEQYF. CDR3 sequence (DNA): TGTGCCAGCAGCTTAGATCGTGCCGCATTGGGACAGACCTACGAGCAGTACTTC.

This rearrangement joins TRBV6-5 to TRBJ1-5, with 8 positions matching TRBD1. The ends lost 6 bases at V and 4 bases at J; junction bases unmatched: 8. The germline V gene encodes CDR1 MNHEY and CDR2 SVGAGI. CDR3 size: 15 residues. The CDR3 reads CASRETGVRNQPQHF. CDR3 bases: TGTGCCAGCAGGGAGACAGGGGTTCGAAATCAGCCCCAGCATTTT.

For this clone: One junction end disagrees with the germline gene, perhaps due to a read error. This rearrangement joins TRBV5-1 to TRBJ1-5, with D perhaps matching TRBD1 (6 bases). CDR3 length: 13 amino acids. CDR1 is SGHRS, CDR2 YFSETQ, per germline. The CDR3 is CASSVTGYQPQHF. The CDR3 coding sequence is TGTGCCAGCAGCGTAACAGGGTACCAGCCCCAGCATTTT.

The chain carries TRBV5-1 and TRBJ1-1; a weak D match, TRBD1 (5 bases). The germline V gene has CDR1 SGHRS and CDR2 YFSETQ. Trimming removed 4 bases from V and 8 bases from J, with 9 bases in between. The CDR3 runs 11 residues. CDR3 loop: CASSEGFEAFF. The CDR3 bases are TGCGCCAGCAGCGAGGGGTTCGAAGCTTTCTTT.

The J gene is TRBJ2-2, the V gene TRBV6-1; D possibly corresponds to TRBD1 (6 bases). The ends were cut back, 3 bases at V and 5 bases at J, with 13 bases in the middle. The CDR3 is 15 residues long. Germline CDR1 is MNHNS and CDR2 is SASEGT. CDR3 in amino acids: CASSELQGHTGELFF. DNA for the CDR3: TGTGCCAGCAGTGAGTTACAGGGCCATACCGGGGAGCTGTTTTTT.

This chain's CDR3 is CASSQGAGLGVEQYF. The CDR3 coding sequence is TGTGCCAGCAGCCAAGGTGCAGGGCTTGGGGTCGAGCAGTACTTC. V usage is TRBV4-2 and J usage is TRBJ2-7; the D gene is possibly TRBD1 (5 bases). The CDR3 sequence is 15 residues long. Deletions cut 1 base from V and 6 bases from J, with 16 bases between. Germline V gene sequence: CDR1 LGHNA, CDR2 YNFKEQ.

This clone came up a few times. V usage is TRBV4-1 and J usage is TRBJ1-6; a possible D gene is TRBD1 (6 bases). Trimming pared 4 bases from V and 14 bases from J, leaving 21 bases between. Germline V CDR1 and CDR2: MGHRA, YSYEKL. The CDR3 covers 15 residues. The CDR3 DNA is TGCGCCAGCAGCCTATTACAGGGCAACTTTGATGCCCTCCACTTT. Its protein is CASSLLQGNFDALHF.

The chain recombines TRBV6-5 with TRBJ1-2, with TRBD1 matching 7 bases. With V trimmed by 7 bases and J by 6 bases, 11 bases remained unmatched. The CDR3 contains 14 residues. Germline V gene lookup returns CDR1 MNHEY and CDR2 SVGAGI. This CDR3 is CASTQGGRVDGYTF. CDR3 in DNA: TGTGCCAGCACTCAGGGGGGCAGGGTTGATGGCTACACCTTC.

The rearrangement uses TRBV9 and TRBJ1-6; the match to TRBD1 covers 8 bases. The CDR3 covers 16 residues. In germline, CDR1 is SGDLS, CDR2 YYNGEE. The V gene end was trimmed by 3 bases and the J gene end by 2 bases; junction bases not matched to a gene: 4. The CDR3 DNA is TGTGCCAGCAGCGATCAGGGGGCGGCCTATAATTCACCCCTCCACTTT. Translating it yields CASSDQGAAYNSPLHF.

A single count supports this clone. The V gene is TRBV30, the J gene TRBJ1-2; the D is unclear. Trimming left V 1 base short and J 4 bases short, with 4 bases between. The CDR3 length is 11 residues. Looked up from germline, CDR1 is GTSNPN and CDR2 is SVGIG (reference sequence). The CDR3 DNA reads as TGTGCCTGGAGTGGGGGCTATGGCTACACCTTC. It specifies CAWSGGYGYTF. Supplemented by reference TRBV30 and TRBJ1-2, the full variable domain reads SQTIHQWPATLVQPVGSPLSLECTVEGTSNPNLYWYRQAAGRGLQLLFYSVGIGQISSEVPQNLSASRPQDRQFILSSKKLLLSDSGFYLCAWSGGYGYTFGSGTRLTVV.

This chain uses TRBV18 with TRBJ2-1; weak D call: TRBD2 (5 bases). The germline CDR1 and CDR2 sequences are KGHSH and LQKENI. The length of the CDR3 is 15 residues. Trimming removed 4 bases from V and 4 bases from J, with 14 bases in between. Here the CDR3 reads CASSQARSGYNEQFF. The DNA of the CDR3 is TGTGCCAGCTCACAAGCTCGGTCGGGATACAATGAGCAGTTCTTC.

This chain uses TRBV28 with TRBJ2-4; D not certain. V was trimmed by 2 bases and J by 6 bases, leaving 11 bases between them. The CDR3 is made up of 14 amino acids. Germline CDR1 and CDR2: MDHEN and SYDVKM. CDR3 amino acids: CASSLQAPGNIQYF. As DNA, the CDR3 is TGTGCCAGCAGTTTACAGGCCCCAGGAAACATTCAGTACTTC. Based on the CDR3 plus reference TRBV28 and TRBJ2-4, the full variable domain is DVKVTQSSRYLVKRTGEKVFLECVQDMDHENMFWYRQDPGLGLRLIYFSYDVKMKEKGDIPEGYSVSREKKERFSLILESASTNQTSMYLCASSLQAPGNIQYFGAGTRLSVL.